The 5 T cell receptor beta chains below were found in one sample sequenced in a study of CXCR3-negative and CXCR3-positive naive CD8 T cells. Study results and limitations: TRB CDR3s of CXCR3-positive naive cells were more hydrophobic than those of CXCR3-negative naive cells.

It was by 5' RACE with UMI labels that the TRB cDNA libraries were prepared. TCRdb derives one entry per CDR3 protein from the 5' RACE reads, leaving out DNA. The listing contains some 85,000 distinct CDR3 sequences. These receptors' antigens are unknown. Sequencing was carried out using naive CXCR3+ CD8+ T cells from blood. Subset here: CD45RO-CCR7+CD27+CD95- naive CD8+ T cells expressing CXCR3 (TNR3+). The receptors derive from a human donor in good health. Some clones in this sample may be carry-over from other donors' samples.

The chain uses TRBV6-5 and TRBJ2-1; with no DNA, the TCRdb D assignment of TRBD2 cannot be verified. Germline CDR1 MNHEY, CDR2 SVGAGI. The CDR3 spans 14 residues. CDR3 in amino acids: CASSWGGGGREQFF.

The chain uses TRBV29-1 and TRBJ2-5; the TRBD1 assignment by TCRdb is unverifiable without DNA. Germline CDR1 SQVTM, CDR2 ANQGSEA. The CDR3 has 12 residues. This CDR3 reads CSVESWEETQYF. The complete variable domain, with remaining parts taken from reference TRBV29-1 and TRBJ2-5, reads SAVISQKPSRDICQRGTSLTIQCQVDSQVTMMFWYRQQPGQSLTLIATANQGSEATYESGFVIDKFPISRPNLTFSTLTVSNMSPEDSSIYLCSVESWEETQYFGPGTRLLVL.

The V call is TRBV6-5, the J call TRBJ1-2; TCRdb's assignment of TRBD1 cannot be checked, as there is no DNA. The CDR3 has 14 residues. Germline CDR1 MNHEY, CDR2 SVGAGI. CDR3 protein: CASSYNTGANGYTF.

The V and J genes are TRBV7-6 and TRBJ2-7; TCRdb returns TRBD2, unconfirmable since there is no DNA. In germline, CDR1 is SGHVS, CDR2 FNYEAQ. The CDR3 is made up of 15 amino acids. The CDR3 spells CATRPLSGDSYEQYF.

The chain is built from TRBV6-5 and TRBJ2-2; checking the TCRdb D call of TRBD1 is not possible without DNA. CDR3 length equals 15 residues. In germline, CDR1 is MNHEY, CDR2 SVGAGI. The CDR3 here is CASSYDPPPTGELFF.